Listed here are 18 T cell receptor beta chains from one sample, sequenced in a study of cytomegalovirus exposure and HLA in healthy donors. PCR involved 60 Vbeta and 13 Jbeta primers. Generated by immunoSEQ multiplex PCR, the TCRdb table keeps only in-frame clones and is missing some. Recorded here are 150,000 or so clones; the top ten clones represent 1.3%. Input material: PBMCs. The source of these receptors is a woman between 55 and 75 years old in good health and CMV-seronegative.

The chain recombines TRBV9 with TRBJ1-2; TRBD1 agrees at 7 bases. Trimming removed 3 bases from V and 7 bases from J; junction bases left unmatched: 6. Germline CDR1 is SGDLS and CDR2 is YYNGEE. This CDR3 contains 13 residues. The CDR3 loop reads CASSGRQGSGYTF. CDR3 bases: TGTGCCAGCAGCGGGAGACAGGGAAGTGGCTACACCTTC.

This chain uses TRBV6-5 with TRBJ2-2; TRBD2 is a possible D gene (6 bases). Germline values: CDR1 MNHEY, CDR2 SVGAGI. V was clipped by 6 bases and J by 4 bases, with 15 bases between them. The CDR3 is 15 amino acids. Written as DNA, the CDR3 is TGTGCCAGCAGCTGGGACTTGCCGGGCACCGGGGAGCTGTTTTTT. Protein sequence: CASSWDLPGTGELFF.

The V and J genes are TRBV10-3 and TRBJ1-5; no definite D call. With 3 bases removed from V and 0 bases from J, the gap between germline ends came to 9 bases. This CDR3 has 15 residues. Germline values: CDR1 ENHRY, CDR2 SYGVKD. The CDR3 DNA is TGTGCCATCAGTGAATCGAGTCGTAGCAATCAGCCCCAGCATTTT. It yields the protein CAISESSRSNQPQHF.

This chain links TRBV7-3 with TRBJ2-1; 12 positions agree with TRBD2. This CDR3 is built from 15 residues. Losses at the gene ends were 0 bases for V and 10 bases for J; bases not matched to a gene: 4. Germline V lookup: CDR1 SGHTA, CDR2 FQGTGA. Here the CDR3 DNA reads TGTGCCAGCAGCTTAACGACTAGCGGGAGTGGCGAGCAGTTCTTC. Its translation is CASSLTTSGSGEQFF.

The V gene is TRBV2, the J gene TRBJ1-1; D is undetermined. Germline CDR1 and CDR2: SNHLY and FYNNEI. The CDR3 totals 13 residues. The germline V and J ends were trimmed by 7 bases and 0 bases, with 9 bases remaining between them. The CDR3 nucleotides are TGTGCCAGCACCTTAGAGGTGAACACTGAAGCTTTCTTT. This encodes CASTLEVNTEAFF.

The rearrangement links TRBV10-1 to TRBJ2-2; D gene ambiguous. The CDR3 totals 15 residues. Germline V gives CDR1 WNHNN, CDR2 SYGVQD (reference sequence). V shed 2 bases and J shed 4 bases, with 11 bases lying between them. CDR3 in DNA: TGCGCCAGCAGTGAGCGGGTCTTGAGCACCGGGGAGCTGTTTTTT. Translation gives CASSERVLSTGELFF.

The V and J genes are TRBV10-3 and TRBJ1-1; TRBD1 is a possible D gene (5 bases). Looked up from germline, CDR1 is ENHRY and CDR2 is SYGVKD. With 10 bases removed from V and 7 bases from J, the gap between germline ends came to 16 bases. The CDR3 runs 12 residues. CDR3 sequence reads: CATTTEFNEAFF. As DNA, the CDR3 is TGTGCCACTACGACAGAGTTTAATGAAGCTTTCTTT.

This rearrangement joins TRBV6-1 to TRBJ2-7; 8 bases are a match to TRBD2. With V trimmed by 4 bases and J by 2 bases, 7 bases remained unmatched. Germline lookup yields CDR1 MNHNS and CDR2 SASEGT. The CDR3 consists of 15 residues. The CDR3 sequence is CASSGGAGAAYEQYF. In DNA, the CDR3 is TGTGCCAGCAGTGGAGGAGCGGGAGCTGCCTACGAGCAGTACTTC.

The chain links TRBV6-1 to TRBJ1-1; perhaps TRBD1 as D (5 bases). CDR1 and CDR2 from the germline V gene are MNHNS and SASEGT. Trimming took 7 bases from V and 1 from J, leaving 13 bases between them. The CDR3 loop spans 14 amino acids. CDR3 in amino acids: CASKEGHANTEAFF. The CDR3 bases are TGTGCCAGCAAAGAAGGACACGCGAACACTGAAGCTTTCTTT.

The CDR3 region has the DNA TGTGCCAGCAGTCCATCAGAAGGGGTCTACGAGCAGTACTTC. Protein product: CASSPSEGVYEQYF. This sequence joins TRBV6-5 and TRBJ2-7, with D possibly TRBD1 on 5 matching bases. Germline assignment: CDR1 MNHEY and CDR2 SVGAGI. This CDR3 is 14 amino acids long. Deletions cut 5 bases from V and 3 bases from J, with 14 bases between.

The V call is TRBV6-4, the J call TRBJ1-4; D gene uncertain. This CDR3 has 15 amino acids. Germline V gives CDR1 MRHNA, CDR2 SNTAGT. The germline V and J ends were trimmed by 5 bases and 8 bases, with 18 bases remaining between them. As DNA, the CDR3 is TGTGCCAGCAGTTACGGGAGACGGTTCAGGGAAAAACTGTTTTTT. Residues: CASSYGRRFREKLFF.

CDR3 sequence reads: CASSFTGNEQYF. CDR3 bases: TGTGCCAGCAGCTTCACAGGGAACGAGCAGTACTTC. J is TRBJ2-7 and V is TRBV7-9; a weak D match, TRBD1 (6 bases). CDR3 length: 12 residues. Trimming left V 3 bases short and J 5 bases short, with 8 bases between. Germline CDR1 reads SEHNR; CDR2 reads FQNEAQ (reference sequence). The full variable domain, with the rest looked up from reference TRBV7-9 and TRBJ2-7, is DTGVSQNPRHKITKRGQNVTFRCDPISEHNRLYWYRQTLGQGPEFLTYFQNEAQLEKSRLLSDRFSAERPKGSFSTLEIQRTEQGDSAMYLCASSFTGNEQYFGPGTRLTVT.

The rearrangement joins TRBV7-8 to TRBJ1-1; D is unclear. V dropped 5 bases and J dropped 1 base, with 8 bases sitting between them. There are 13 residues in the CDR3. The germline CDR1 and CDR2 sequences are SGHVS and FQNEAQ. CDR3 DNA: TGTGCCAGCAGCATCCAACAGAACACTGAAGCTTTCTTT. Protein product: CASSIQQNTEAFF.

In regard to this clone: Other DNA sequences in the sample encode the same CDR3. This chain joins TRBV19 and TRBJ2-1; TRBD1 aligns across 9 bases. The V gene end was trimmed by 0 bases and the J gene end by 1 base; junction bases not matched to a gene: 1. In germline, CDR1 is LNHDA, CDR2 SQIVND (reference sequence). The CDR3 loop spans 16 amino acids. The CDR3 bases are TGTGCCAGTAGTATAGATGGGACAGGGTCCTACAATGAGCAGTTCTTC. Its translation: CASSIDGTGSYNEQFF.

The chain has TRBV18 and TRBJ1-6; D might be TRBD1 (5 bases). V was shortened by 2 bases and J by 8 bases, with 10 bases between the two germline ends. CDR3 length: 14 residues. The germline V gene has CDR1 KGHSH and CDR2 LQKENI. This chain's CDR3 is CASSPGGGDSPLHF. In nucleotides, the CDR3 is TGTGCCAGCTCACCAGGCGGAGGGGATTCACCCCTCCACTTT.

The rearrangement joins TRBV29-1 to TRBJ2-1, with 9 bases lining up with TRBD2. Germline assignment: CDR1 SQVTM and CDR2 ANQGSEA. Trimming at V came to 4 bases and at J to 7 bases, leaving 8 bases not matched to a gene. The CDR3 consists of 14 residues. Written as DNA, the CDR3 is TGCAGCGTTGTATGGCGGGAGGGGTTAAATGAGCAGTTCTTC. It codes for CSVVWREGLNEQFF.

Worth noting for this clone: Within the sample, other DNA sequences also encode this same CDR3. CDR3 residues: CASSLGQGYNSPLHF. CDR3 in DNA: TGTGCCAGCAGCTTAGGACAGGGATATAATTCACCCCTCCACTTT. The V and J genes are TRBV7-6 and TRBJ1-6; 7 nucleotides match TRBD1. The CDR3 runs 15 residues. V lost 1 base to trimming and J lost 4 bases; unmatched junction nucleotides: 1. Germline assignment: CDR1 SGHVS and CDR2 FNYEAQ.

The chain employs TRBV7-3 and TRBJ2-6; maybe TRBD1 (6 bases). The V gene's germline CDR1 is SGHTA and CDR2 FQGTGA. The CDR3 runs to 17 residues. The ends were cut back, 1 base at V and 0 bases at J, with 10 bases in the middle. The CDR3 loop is CASSLRGPLSGANVLTF. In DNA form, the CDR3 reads TGTGCCAGCAGCTTAAGGGGGCCACTCTCTGGGGCCAACGTCCTGACTTTC.